This entry lists 20 T cell receptor beta chains sequenced from one sample in a study of shared clonotypes between healthy human individuals. The method was immunoSEQ multiplex PCR; TCRdb's version includes in-frame clones alone and lacks a portion of them. The sample yields around 320,000 clones, roughly 84% seen once. Sequenced material: memory CD8+ T cells sorted from blood. The subset here: CD45RO+ cells pooled with CCR7-negative TemRA cells. The receptors here all came from a man aged 18 to 29 in good health.

The chain joins TRBV6-5 to TRBJ2-3; 9 bases are a match to TRBD2. Germline V gene sequence: CDR1 MNHEY, CDR2 SVGAGI. This CDR3 is 14 amino acids long. V shed 4 bases, J shed 4 bases, and the junction held 3 bases outside the gene matches. The DNA of the CDR3 is TGTGCCAGCAGTTTAGCGGGGGAGGCAGATACGCAGTATTTT. Amino acid sequence: CASSLAGEADTQYF.

The genes are TRBV11-2 and TRBJ1-3; D is unclear. Germline assignment: CDR1 SGHAT and CDR2 FQNNGV. The V and J ends lost 5 bases and 4 bases respectively, with 21 bases between them. The CDR3 length is 17 residues. The chain's CDR3 is CASSTGPHGSAGNTIYF. As DNA, the CDR3 is TGTGCCAGCAGCACTGGCCCTCACGGTTCTGCGGGAAACACCATATATTTT. Full variable domain (remainder filled in from reference TRBV11-2 and TRBJ1-3): EAGVAQSPRYKIIEKRQSVAFWCNPISGHATLYWYQQILGQGPKLLIQFQNNGVVDDSQLPKDRFSAERLKGVDSTLKIQPAKLEDSAVYLCASSTGPHGSAGNTIYFGEGSWLTVV.

The CDR3 DNA follows: TGTGCCAGAAGTGACCGGGACAGGGGATCTTGGGAGCAGTACTTC. Protein product: CARSDRDRGSWEQYF. The chain has TRBV5-3 and TRBJ2-7, with 10 bases lining up with TRBD1. TRBV5-3 is known as an ORF, though its function is uncertain. The trim removed 5 bases at V and 7 bases at J, leaving 12 bases unmatched. The CDR3 runs to 15 residues.

The CDR3 protein is CASSYKRLDLGGYTF. CDR3 DNA sequence: TGTGCCAGCAGTTACAAAAGGCTTGACCTCGGAGGCTACACCTTC. The V gene is TRBV6-5, the J gene TRBJ1-2; D ambiguous. In germline, CDR1 is MNHEY, CDR2 SVGAGI. Trimming pared 2 bases from V and 8 bases from J, leaving 18 bases between. The CDR3 has 15 residues.

V gene TRBV13 combines with J gene TRBJ1-1; D is uncertain. The CDR3 consists of 9 residues. Germline lookup yields CDR1 PRHDT and CDR2 FYEKMQ (reference sequence). V lost 6 bases to trimming and J lost 8 bases, with 4 bases between them. This CDR3 is CASRREAFF. DNA for the CDR3: TGTGCCAGCAGGAGGGAAGCTTTCTTT. Looking up the rest from reference TRBV13 and TRBJ1-1 gives the full variable domain: AAGVIQSPRHLIKEKRETATLKCYPIPRHDTVYWYQQGPGQDPQFLISFYEKMQSDKGSIPDRFSAQQFSDYHSELNMSSLELGDSALYFCASRREAFFGQGTRLTVV.

V usage is TRBV5-1 and J usage is TRBJ2-7; 7 bases agree with TRBD1. J gave up 1 base and V 0 bases, and 4 bases lay outside the gene matches. The CDR3 extends over 15 amino acids. Germline V gene lookup returns CDR1 SGHRS and CDR2 YFSETQ. Written as DNA, the CDR3 is TGCGCCAGCAGCTTGGTTTTGGGACAGTCCTACGAGCAGTACTTC. Its protein product is CASSLVLGQSYEQYF.

The V gene is TRBV5-6, the J gene TRBJ1-2; D perhaps matches TRBD1 (5 bases). V was cut by 7 bases and J by 2 bases, with 9 bases left in between. CDR1 and CDR2 from the germline V gene are SGHDT and YYEEEE. The CDR3 sequence is 12 residues long. The DNA of the CDR3 is TGTGCCAGCTTTGAGGGGAACTATGGCTACACCTTC. Translating gives CASFEGNYGYTF. The full variable domain, in which reference TRBV5-6 and TRBJ1-2 provide the parts outside the CDR3, is DAGVTQSPTHLIKTRGQQVTLRCSPKSGHDTVSWYQQALGQGPQFIFQYYEEEERQRGNFPDRFSGHQFPNYSSELNVNALLLGDSALYLCASFEGNYGYTFGSGTRLTVV.

This clone has ten or more counts. The V gene is TRBV6-4, the J gene TRBJ2-6; perhaps TRBD2 as D (5 bases). Germline CDR1 MRHNA, CDR2 SNTAGT. The CDR3 consists of 16 residues. The V end was cut by 4 bases, the J end by 0 bases, with 10 bases between. CDR3 nucleotides: TGTGCCAGCAGTGCTGTCGGGGACTCTGGGGCCAACGTCCTGACTTTC. Its translation is CASSAVGDSGANVLTF.

The table lists this clone with a few counts. The chain uses TRBV4-1 and TRBJ2-2; D remains ambiguous. From germline, CDR1 is MGHRA and CDR2 YSYEKL. Trimming took off 0 bases at V and 7 bases at J, with 9 bases between the two ends. The CDR3 spans 14 residues. CDR3 in DNA: TGCGCCAGCAGCCAAGATTTGGCTTTCGGGGAGCTGTTTTTT. Its translation is CASSQDLAFGELFF.

This clone was observed a single time. V usage is TRBV6-5 and J usage is TRBJ1-3, with D hard to call. The length of the CDR3 is 12 residues. CDR1 is MNHEY and CDR2 is SVGAGI in the germline V gene. Trimming removed 10 bases at V and 4 bases at J, with 11 bases between. The CDR3 sequence is CAIRNQGNTIYF. The DNA for the CDR3 is TGTGCCATCCGAAACCAGGGAAACACCATATATTTT.

This chain connects TRBV7-9 to TRBJ2-5, with a tentative D call TRBD2 (6 bases). CDR3 length equals 11 residues. Trimming shortened V by 7 bases and J by 5 bases, and 8 bases separated the two germline ends. CDR1 SEHNR and CDR2 FQNEAQ come from the germline V gene (reference sequence). The CDR3 is CASIGGETQYF. The DNA of the CDR3 is TGTGCCAGCATCGGAGGGGAGACCCAGTACTTC. The full variable domain, with the rest looked up from reference TRBV7-9 and TRBJ2-5, is DTGVSQNPRHKITKRGQNVTFRCDPISEHNRLYWYRQTLGQGPEFLTYFQNEAQLEKSRLLSDRFSAERPKGSFSTLEIQRTEQGDSAMYLCASIGGETQYFGPGTRLLVL.

In nucleotides, the CDR3 is TGTGCCAGCAGTGAACCCCGAGGGGACGATACGCAGTATTTT. Encoded protein: CASSEPRGDDTQYF. This chain joins TRBV2 and TRBJ2-3, with D perhaps matching TRBD1 or TRBD2 (5 bases each). CDR1 SNHLY and CDR2 FYNNEI come from the germline V gene. With 2 bases removed from V and 6 bases from J, the gap between germline ends came to 12 bases. The CDR3 contains 14 residues.

The chain has TRBV5-1 and TRBJ1-1, with a weak D call TRBD1 (5 bases). V was shortened by 4 bases and J by 0 bases, with 16 bases between the two germline ends. The CDR3 spans 16 residues. The germline gives CDR1 SGHRS, CDR2 YFSETQ. The CDR3 is CASSRPRDGVNTEAFF. As DNA, the CDR3 is TGCGCCAGCAGCAGACCCCGGGACGGGGTGAACACTGAAGCTTTCTTT.

A single count supports this clone. The V call is TRBV11-2, the J call TRBJ2-5; no clear D. In germline, CDR1 is SGHAT, CDR2 FQNNGV. The CDR3 is made up of 14 amino acids. The V end was cut by 1 base, the J end by 2 bases, with 8 bases between. This CDR3 is CASSLVSRQETQYF. In DNA, the CDR3 is TGTGCCAGCAGCTTAGTTTCCAGGCAAGAGACCCAGTACTTC.

This clone was counted once. The CDR3, as DNA: TGCGCCAGCAGCCAAGATCCGGGGTCCTATGGCTACACCTTC. Translation: CASSQDPGSYGYTF. The V gene is TRBV4-1, the J gene TRBJ1-2; D is unclear. The germline V gene encodes CDR1 MGHRA and CDR2 YSYEKL. The CDR3 totals 14 residues. The V end was cut by 0 bases, the J end by 4 bases, with 9 bases between.

CDR3 nucleotides: TGCGCCAGCAGCGAAACAGGGGACTATGGCTACACCTTC. As protein: CASSETGDYGYTF. The gene calls are TRBV4-3 and TRBJ1-2; the match to TRBD1 covers 7 bases. V was clipped by 5 bases and J by 3 bases; unmatched bases: 3. The V gene's germline CDR1 is LGHNA and CDR2 YSLEER. The CDR3 has 13 amino acids.

J is TRBJ2-1 and V is TRBV4-3; the D is unclear. Germline lookup yields CDR1 LGHNA and CDR2 YSLEER. This CDR3 comprises 15 residues. V lost 0 bases, J lost 2 bases, and 8 bases lay in between. The DNA for the CDR3 is TGCGCCAGCAGCCAAGAACTGGGCGCCTACAATGAGCAGTTCTTC. Protein sequence: CASSQELGAYNEQFF.

This chain joins TRBV28 and TRBJ2-1, with D tentatively TRBD1 or TRBD2 (6 bases each). The CDR3 is made up of 17 amino acids. Germline V gene lookup returns CDR1 MDHEN and CDR2 SYDVKM. Deletions cut 7 bases from V and 6 bases from J, with 25 bases between. This CDR3 reads CASNLILTGRPGNEQFF. Here the CDR3 DNA reads TGTGCCAGCAACCTAATACTTACAGGGAGGCCTGGCAATGAGCAGTTCTTC. The whole variable domain, remainder taken from reference TRBV28 and TRBJ2-1, is DVKVTQSSRYLVKRTGEKVFLECVQDMDHENMFWYRQDPGLGLRLIYFSYDVKMKEKGDIPEGYSVSREKKERFSLILESASTNQTSMYLCASNLILTGRPGNEQFFGPGTRLTVL.

The J gene is TRBJ2-3, the V gene TRBV7-9; TRBD1 aligns across 7 bases. This CDR3 spans 13 amino acids. Germline V lookup: CDR1 SEHNR, CDR2 FQNEAQ (reference sequence). Trimming at V came to 8 bases and at J to 1 base, leaving 3 bases not matched to a gene. CDR3 nucleotide sequence: TGTGCCAGCGGGGACAGACGCACAGATACGCAGTATTTT. Translation: CASGDRRTDTQYF.

This chain connects TRBV7-2 to TRBJ2-1; maybe TRBD2 (5 bases). CDR1 is SGHTA and CDR2 is FQGNSA in the germline V gene. The CDR3 consists of 13 residues. V lost 1 base and J 9 bases, leaving 10 bases between the germline ends. The DNA for the CDR3 is TGTGCCAGCAGCTTAGTCGGCGGAGGTGAGCAGTTCTTC. Its protein is CASSLVGGGEQFF.